Described below is a single TCR beta chain sequence and its context. The repertoire was sequenced with immunoSEQ multiplex PCR; TCRdb's copy has only in-frame clones and lacks some. The sample carries more than 75,000 clones, 80% to 90% recorded once. The CDR3 spans 16 residues. J was trimmed by 1 base and V by 5 bases; bases with no gene match: 8. Germline V gives CDR1 SEHNR, CDR2 FQNEAQ (reference sequence). The data stem from a study of technical replicates of blood from several donors. This TCR was recovered from a human donor in good health. Some clones in this sample may be carry-over from other donors' samples. The V gene is TRBV7-9, the J gene TRBJ2-7, with 10 bases identical to TRBD1. The specimen was PBMCs. The CDR3: CASSGGQGPESYEQYF. The CDR3 region has the DNA TGTGCCAGCAGCGGGGGACAGGGGCCCGAATCCTACGAGCAGTACTTC. Full variable domain (remainder filled in from reference TRBV7-9 and TRBJ2-7): DTGVSQNPRHKITKRGQNVTFRCDPISEHNRLYWYRQTLGQGPEFLTYFQNEAQLEKSRLLSDRFSAERPKGSFSTLEIQRTEQGDSAMYLCASSGGQGPESYEQYFGPGTRLTVT.